A single TCR beta chain is shown here with its context. Its antigen is not identified. These data are taken from a study of cytomegalovirus exposure and HLA in healthy donors. Study-wide points: A previous analysis found most TCR beta V segments productive roughly 87% or roughly 30% of the time. CMV antigen specificity of a few CMV-associated chains was confirmed in vitro. In a later analysis, TCR beta V- and J-gene trimming showed a link to a missense DCLRE1C variant.

This CDR3 is built from 19 residues. V gave up 7 bases and J gave up 4 bases; unmatched junction bases: 20. Germline V lookup: CDR1 SEHNR, CDR2 FQNEAQ (reference sequence). This PCR relied on a set of 60 Vbeta primers and 13 Jbeta primers. Authors' processing steps: About 10 million shared chains were among about 80 million unique TCR beta chains counted in a later analysis. This table comes from immunoSEQ multiplex PCR, and its TCRdb copy is limited to in-frame clones, with some not included. V and J calls and clone size follow that table, whereas D and trimming were derived from the DNA. The table lists some 160,000 clones, 60% to 80% of them singletons.

The sequence was obtained from a male donor in good health and CMV-seronegative. The chain joins TRBV7-9 to TRBJ2-1, with 9 bases matching TRBD2. Sequencing was performed on PBMCs. The CDR3, as DNA: TGTGCCAGCATCCCCGGGATACTAGCGGGTGACCTAAATTACAATGAGCAGTTCTTC. Its translation is CASIPGILAGDLNYNEQFF.